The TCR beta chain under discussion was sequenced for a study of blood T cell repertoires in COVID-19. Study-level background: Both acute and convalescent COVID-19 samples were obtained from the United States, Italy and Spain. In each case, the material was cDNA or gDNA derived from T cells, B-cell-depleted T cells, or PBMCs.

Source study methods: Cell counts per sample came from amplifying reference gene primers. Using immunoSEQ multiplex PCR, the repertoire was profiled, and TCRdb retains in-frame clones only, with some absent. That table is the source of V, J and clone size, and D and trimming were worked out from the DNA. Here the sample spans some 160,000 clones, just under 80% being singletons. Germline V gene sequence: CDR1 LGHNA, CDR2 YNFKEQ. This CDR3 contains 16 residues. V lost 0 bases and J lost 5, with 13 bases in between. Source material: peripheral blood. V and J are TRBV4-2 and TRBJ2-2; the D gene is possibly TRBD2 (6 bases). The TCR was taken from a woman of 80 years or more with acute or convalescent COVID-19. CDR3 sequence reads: CASSQDIGGRTGELFF. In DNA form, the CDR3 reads TGTGCCAGCAGCCAAGATATAGGAGGGCGGACCGGGGAGCTGTTTTTT.